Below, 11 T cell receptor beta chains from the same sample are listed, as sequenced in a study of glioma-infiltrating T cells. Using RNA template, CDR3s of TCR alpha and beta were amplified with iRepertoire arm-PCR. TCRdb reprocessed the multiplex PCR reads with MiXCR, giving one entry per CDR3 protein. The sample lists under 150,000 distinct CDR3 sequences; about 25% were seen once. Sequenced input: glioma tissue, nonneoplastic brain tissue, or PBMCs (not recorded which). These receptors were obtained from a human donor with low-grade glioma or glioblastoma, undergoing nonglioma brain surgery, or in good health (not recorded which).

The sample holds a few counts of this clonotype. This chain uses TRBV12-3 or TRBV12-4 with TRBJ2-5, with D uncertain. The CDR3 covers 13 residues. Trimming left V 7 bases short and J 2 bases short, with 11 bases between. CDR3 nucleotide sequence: TGTGCCAGCACCCGGGCGGTACAAGAGACCCAGTACTTC. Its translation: CASTRAVQETQYF.

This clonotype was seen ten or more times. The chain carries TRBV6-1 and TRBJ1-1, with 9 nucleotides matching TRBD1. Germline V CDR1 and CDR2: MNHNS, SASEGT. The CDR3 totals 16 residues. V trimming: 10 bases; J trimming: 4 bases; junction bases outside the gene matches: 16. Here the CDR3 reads CAISRGVTGGGTEAFF. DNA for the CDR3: TGTGCCATCAGCCGAGGGGTGACAGGGGGAGGCACTGAAGCTTTCTTT.

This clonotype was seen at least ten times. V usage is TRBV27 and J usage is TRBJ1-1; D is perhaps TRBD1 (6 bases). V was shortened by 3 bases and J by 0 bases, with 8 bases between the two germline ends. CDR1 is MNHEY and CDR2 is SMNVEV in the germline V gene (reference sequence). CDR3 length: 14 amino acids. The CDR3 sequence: CASSFAGVNTEAFF. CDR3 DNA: TGTGCCAGCAGTTTTGCAGGGGTGAACACTGAAGCTTTCTTT.

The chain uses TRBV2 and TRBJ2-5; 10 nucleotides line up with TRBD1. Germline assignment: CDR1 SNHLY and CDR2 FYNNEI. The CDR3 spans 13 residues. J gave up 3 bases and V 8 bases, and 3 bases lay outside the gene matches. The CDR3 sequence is CASAGTGEETQYF. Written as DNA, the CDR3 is TGTGCCAGCGCAGGGACAGGGGAAGAGACCCAGTACTTC.

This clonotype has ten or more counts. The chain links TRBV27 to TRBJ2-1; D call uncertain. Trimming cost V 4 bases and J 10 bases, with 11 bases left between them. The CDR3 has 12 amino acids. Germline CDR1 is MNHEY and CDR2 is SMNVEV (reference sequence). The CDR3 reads CASSSFGPEQFF. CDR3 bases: TGTGCCAGCAGTTCCTTTGGTCCGGAGCAGTTCTTC.

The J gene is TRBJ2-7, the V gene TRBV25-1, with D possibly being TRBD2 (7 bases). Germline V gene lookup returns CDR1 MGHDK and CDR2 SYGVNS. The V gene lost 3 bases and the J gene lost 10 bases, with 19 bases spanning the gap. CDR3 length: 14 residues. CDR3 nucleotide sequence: TGTGCCAGCAGTGAGCGGGGGCACCAAGAGACCCAGTACGTC. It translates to CASSERGHQETQYV.

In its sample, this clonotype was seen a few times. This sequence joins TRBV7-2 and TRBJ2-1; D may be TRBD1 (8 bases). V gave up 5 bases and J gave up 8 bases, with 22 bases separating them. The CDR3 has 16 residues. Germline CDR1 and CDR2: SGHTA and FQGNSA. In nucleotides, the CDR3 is TGTGCCAGCAGCGCACAGGGGGGGGACCCTTTATATGAGCAGTTCTTC. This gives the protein CASSAQGGDPLYEQFF.

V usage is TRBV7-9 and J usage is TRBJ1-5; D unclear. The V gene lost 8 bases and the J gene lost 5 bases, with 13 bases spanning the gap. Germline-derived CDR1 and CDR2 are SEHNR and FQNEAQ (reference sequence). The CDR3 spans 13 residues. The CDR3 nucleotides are TGTGCCAGCGCCGCTGAGGGAGATCAGCCCCAGCATTTT. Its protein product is CASAAEGDQPQHF.

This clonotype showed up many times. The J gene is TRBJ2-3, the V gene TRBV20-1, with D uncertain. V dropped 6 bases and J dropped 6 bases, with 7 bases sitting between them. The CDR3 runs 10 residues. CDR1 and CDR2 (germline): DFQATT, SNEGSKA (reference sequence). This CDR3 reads CSAVGDTQYF. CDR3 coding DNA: TGCAGTGCGGTCGGGGATACGCAGTATTTT.

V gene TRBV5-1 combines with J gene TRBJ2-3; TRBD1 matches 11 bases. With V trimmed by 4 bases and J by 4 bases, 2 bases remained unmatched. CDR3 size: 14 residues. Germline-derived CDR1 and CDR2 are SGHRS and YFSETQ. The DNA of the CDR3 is TGCGCCAGCAGCCGGGACAGGGGGGCAGATACGCAGTATTTT. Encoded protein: CASSRDRGADTQYF.

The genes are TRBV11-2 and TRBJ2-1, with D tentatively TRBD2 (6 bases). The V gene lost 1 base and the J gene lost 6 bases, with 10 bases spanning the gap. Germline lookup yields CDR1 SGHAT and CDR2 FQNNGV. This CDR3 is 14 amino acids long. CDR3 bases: TGTGCCAGCAGCTTAGGATTCGGGGGCAATGAGCAGTTCTTC. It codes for CASSLGFGGNEQFF.